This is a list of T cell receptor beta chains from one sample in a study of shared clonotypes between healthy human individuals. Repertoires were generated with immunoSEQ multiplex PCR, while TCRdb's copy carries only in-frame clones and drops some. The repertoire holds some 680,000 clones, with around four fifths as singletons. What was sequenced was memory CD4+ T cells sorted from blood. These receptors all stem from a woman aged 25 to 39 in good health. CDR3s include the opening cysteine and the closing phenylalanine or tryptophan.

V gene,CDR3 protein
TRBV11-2,CASGSLRNTEAFF
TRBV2,CASTVEAKNIQYF
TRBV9,CASSVASGRYSTDTQYF
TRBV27,CASRPDRAYEQYF
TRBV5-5,CASSLFGKLPNEQYF
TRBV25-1,CASSEDRKFPSDTQYF
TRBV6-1,CASSDQGRLNTEAFF
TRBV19,CASTKRDSYSGNTIYF
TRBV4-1,CASSQDLRQPQHF
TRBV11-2,CASSLRARNRVNNEQFF